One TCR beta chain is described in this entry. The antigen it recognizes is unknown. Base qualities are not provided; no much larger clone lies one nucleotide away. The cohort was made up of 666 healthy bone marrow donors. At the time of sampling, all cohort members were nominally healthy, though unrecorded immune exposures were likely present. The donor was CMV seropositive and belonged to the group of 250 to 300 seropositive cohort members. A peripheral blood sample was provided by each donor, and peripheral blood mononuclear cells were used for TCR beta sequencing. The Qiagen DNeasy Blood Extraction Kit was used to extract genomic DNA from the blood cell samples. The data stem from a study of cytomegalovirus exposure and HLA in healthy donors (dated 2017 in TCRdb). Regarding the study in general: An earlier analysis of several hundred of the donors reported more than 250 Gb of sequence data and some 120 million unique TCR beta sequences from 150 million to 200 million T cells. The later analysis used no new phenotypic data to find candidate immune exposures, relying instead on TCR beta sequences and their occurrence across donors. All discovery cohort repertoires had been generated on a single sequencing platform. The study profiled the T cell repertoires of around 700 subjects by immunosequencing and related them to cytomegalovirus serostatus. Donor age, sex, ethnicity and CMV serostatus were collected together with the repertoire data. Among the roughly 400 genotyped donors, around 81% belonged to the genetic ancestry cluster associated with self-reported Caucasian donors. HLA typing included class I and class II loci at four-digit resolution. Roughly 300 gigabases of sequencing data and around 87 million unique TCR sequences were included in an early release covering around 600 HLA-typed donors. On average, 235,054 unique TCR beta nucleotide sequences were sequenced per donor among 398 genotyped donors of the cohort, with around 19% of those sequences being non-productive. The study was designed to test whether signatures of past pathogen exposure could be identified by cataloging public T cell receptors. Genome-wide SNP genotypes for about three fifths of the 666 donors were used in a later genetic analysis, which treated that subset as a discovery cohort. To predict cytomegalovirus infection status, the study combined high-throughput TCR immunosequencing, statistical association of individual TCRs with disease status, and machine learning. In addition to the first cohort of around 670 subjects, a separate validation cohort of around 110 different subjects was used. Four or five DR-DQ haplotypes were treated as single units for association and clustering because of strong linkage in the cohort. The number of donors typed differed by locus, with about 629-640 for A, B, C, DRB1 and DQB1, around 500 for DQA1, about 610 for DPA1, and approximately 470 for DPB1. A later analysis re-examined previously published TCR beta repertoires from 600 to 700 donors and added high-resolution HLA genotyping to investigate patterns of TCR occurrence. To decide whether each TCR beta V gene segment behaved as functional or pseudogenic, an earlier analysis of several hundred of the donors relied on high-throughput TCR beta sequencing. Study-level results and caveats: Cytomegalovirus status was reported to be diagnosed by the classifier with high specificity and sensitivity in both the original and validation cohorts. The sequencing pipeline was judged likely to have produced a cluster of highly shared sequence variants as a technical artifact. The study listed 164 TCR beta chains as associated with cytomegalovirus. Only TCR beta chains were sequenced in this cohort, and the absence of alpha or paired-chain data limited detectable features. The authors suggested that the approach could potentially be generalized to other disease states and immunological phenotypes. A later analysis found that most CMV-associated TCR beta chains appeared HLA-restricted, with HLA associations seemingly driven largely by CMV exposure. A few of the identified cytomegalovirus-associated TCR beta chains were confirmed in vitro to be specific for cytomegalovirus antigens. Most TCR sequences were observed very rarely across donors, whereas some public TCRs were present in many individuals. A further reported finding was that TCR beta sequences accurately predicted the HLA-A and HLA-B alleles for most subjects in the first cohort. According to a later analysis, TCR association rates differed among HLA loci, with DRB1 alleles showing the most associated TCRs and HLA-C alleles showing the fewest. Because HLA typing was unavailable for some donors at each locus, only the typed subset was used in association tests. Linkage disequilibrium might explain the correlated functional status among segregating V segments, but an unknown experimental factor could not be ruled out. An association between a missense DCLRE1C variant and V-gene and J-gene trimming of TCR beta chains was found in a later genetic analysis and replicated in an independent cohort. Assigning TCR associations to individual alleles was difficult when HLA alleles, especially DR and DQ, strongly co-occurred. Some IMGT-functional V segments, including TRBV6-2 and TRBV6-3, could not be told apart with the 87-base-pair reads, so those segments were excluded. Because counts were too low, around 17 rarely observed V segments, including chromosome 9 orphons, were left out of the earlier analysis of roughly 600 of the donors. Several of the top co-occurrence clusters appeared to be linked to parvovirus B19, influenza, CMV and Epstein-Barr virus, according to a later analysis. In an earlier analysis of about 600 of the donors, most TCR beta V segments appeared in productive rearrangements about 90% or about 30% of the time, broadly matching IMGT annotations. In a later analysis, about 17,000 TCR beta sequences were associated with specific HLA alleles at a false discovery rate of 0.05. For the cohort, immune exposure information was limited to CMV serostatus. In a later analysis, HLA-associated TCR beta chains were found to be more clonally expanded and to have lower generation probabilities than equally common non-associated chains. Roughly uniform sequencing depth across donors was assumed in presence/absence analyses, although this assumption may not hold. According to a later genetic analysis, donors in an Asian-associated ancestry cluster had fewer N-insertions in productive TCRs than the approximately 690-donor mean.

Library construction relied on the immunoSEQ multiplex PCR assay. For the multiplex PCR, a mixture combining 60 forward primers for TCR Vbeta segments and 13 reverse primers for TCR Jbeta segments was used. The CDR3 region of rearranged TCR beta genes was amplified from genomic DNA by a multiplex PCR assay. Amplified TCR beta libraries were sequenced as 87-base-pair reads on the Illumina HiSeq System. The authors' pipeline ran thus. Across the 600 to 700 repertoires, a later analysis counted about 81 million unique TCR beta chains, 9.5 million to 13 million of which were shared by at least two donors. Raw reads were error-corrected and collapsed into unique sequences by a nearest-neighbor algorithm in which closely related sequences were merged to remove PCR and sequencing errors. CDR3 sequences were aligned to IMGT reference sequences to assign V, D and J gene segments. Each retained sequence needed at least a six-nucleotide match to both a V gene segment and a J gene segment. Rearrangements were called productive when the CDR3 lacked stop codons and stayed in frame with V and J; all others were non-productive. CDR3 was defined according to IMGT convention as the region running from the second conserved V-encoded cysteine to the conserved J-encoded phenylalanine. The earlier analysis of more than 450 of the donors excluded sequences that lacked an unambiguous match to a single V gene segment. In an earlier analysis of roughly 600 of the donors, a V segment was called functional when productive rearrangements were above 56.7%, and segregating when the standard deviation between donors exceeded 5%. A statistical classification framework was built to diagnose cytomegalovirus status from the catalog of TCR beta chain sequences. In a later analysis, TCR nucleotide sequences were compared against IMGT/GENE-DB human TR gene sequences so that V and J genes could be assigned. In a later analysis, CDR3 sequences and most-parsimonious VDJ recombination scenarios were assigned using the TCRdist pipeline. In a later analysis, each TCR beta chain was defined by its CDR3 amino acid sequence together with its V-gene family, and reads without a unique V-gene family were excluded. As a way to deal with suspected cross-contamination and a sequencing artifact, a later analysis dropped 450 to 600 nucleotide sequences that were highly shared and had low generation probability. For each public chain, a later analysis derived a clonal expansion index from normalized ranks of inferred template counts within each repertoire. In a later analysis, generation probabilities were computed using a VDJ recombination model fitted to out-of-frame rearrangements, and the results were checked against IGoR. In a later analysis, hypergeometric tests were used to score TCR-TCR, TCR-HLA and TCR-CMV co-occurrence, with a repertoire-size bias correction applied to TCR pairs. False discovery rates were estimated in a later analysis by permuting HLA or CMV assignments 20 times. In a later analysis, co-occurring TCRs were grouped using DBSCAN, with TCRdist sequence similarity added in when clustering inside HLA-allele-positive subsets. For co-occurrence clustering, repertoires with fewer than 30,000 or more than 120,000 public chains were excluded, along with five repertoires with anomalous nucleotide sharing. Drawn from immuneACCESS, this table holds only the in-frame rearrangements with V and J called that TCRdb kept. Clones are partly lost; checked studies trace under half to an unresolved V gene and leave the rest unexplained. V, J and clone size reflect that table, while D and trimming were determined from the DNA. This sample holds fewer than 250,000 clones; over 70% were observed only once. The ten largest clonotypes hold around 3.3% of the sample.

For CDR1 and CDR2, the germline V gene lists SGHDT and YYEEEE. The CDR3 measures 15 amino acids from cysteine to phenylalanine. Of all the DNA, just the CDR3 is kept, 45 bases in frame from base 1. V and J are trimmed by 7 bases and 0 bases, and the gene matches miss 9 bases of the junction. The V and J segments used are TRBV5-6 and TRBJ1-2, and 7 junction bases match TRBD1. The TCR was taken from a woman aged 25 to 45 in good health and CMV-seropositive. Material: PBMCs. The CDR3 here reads CASVSGQTTNYGYTF. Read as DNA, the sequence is TGTGCCAGCGTCTCGGGACAGACTACTAACTATGGCTACACCTTC.